This TCR beta chain emerged from a study of control samples from healthy donors and cancer patients. Germline V lookup: CDR1 LNHNV, CDR2 YYDKDF (reference sequence). Trimming took off 2 bases at V and 2 bases at J, with 12 bases between the two ends. The CDR3 is 15 residues long. Assay: immunoSEQ multiplex PCR; the TCRdb copy retains only in-frame clones and omits some. The sample lists tens of thousands of clones; over 65% were seen once. Sequencing was done on a sample of blood. The J gene is TRBJ1-1, the V gene TRBV15; D remains ambiguous. This clonotype was sampled from a man aged 60 to 75 in good health. The CDR3 DNA reads TGTGCCACCAGCAGACCAGGAGGGAGAAACACTGAAGCTTTCTTT. Translating gives CATSRPGGRNTEAFF. Looking up the rest from reference TRBV15 and TRBJ1-1 gives the full variable domain: DAMVIQNPRYQVTQFGKPVTLSCSQTLNHNVMYWYQQKSSQAPKLLFHYYDKDFNNEADTPDNFQSRRPNTSFCFLDIRSPGLGDTAMYLCATSRPGGRNTEAFFGQGTRLTVV.